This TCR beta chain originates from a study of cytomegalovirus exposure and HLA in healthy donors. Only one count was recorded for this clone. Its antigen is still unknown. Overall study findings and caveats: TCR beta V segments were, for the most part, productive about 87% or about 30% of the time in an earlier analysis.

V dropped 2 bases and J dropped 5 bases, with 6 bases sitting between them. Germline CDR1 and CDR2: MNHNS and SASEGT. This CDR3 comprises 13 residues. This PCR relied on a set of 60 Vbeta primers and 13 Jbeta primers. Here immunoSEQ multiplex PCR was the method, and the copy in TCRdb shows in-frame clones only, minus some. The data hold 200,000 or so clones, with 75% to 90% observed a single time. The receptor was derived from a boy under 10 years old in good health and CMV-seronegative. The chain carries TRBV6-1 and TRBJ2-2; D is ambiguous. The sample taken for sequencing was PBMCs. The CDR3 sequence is CASSELATGELFF. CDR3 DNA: TGTGCCAGCAGTGAATTGGCTACCGGGGAGCTGTTTTTT.